This T cell receptor beta chain was profiled in a study of beta chain features in type 1 diabetes. The wider study: Age, gender and cell yields were alike across patients and healthy donors.

To note about this clone: Its antigen remains unidentified.

Overall study results and limits: A greater similarity of naive, central memory and Treg TCRB repertoires was seen among patients than among healthy donors. Type 1 diabetes patients had fewer VDJ junction insertions and more deletions. When Type 1 diabetes patients were examined, their TCRB CDR3s proved moderately but significantly shorter in all four CD4+ subsets.

CDR1 is KGHSH, CDR2 LQKENI, per germline. The J segment lost 5 bases and the V segment lost 4 bases, leaving 11 bases of the junction unmatched. The CDR3 has 15 amino acids. Expressed TCRB transcripts were sequenced because the entire RNA isolate underwent reverse transcription. The data were produced by immunoSEQ multiplex PCR, yet TCRdb's version contains in-frame clones alone and is incomplete. This table has under 300,000 clones, 25% to 30% appearing once. This chain links TRBV18 with TRBJ2-7, with 7 bases matching TRBD1. Input material: central memory CD4+ T cells from blood. The origin of this receptor is a man aged 30-40 years in good health. The CDR3 nucleotides read TGTGCCAGCTCACGAAAAGCCGACAGGGCGAACGAGCAGTACTTC. Protein product: CASSRKADRANEQYF.